A selection of T cell receptor beta chains follows, all from one sample in a study of CD8 T cells in ankylosing spondylitis. TCRdb re-derived calls from the 5' RACE reads in MiXCR, one entry per CDR3 protein. The repertoire holds 500,000 to 550,000 distinct CDR3 sequences, with about an eighth as singletons. The sample comprised blood, either unsorted or a sorted T cell fraction (not recorded which). The receptors originated from a male donor with ankylosing spondylitis. The CDR3 runs from the conserved cysteine through the conserved F or W. D genes are given only for firm matches. The size field is filled for only some rows; it gives once, few, many or a size class.

V gene: TRBV19; clone size: few; J gene: TRBJ2-1; CDR3 length: 14; D gene: .; CDR3 DNA: TGTGCCAGTAGTAGTCTCCAGACCGGCAATGAGCAGTTCTTC; CDR3 protein: CASSSLQTGNEQFF
V gene: TRBV5-1; clone size: many; J gene: TRBJ2-6; CDR3 length: 15; D gene: .; CDR3 DNA: TGCGCCAGCAGCTCGCGGGCCTCTGGGGCCAACGTCCTGACTTTC; CDR3 protein: CASSSRASGANVLTF
V gene: TRBV20-1; clone size: .; J gene: TRBJ1-6; CDR3 length: 12; D gene: TRBD1; CDR3 DNA: TGCAGTGCTACAGGGGGGGATTCACCCCTCCACTTT; CDR3 protein: CSATGGDSPLHF
V gene: TRBV29-1; clone size: .; J gene: TRBJ2-3; CDR3 length: 15; D gene: .; CDR3 DNA: TGCAGCGGCAAAATCGGACAGGCGGGGACAGATACGCAGTATTTT; CDR3 protein: CSGKIGQAGTDTQYF
V gene: TRBV6-5; clone size: .; J gene: TRBJ2-1; CDR3 length: 11; D gene: .; CDR3 DNA: TGTGCCACCAAAAGGGGCAATGAGCAGTTCTTC; CDR3 protein: CATKRGNEQFF
V gene: TRBV5-1; clone size: .; J gene: TRBJ1-2; CDR3 length: 18; D gene: TRBD1; CDR3 DNA: TGCGCCAGCCGGGTAACCTCGCCGAGGGACAGAGTTGACTATGGCTACACCTTC; CDR3 protein: CASRVTSPRDRVDYGYTF
V gene: TRBV9; clone size: .; J gene: TRBJ2-5; CDR3 length: 12; D gene: .; CDR3 DNA: TGTGCCAGCAGCCCTCGCTTGGACCCCCAGTACTTC; CDR3 protein: CASSPRLDPQYF
V gene: TRBV7-7; clone size: .; J gene: TRBJ2-1; CDR3 length: 15; D gene: .; CDR3 DNA: TGTGCCAGCAGCGAAAACAGGGCCTCCTACAATGAGCAGTTCTTC; CDR3 protein: CASSENRASYNEQFF
V gene: TRBV2; clone size: .; J gene: TRBJ2-3; CDR3 length: 16; D gene: TRBD1; CDR3 DNA: TGTGCCAGCAGCCAGGGGACAGACCCCATCACAGATACGCAGTATTTT; CDR3 protein: CASSQGTDPITDTQYF
V gene: TRBV20-1; clone size: few; J gene: TRBJ2-7; CDR3 length: 15; D gene: .; CDR3 DNA: TGCAGTGCCCCTAAGGGGGGAGCTGGGGCCTACGAGCAGTACTTC; CDR3 protein: CSAPKGGAGAYEQYF
V gene: TRBV12-3/TRBV12-4; clone size: few; J gene: TRBJ2-6; CDR3 length: 16; D gene: .; CDR3 DNA: TGTGCCAGCACTTTCAACCGGGACTCTGGGGCCAACGTCCTGACTTTC; CDR3 protein: CASTFNRDSGANVLTF
V gene: TRBV12-3/TRBV12-4; clone size: many; J gene: TRBJ1-6; CDR3 length: 19; D gene: .; CDR3 DNA: TGTGCCAGCAGTTTAGGGCCGGACAAGACTTTTCAATATAATTCACCCCTCCACTTT; CDR3 protein: CASSLGPDKTFQYNSPLHF
V gene: TRBV12-3/TRBV12-4; clone size: .; J gene: TRBJ1-2; CDR3 length: 17; D gene: .; CDR3 DNA: TGTGCCAGCAGTCTAACCCCTGATCCCCGGTCTACCTATGGCTACACCTTC; CDR3 protein: CASSLTPDPRSTYGYTF
V gene: TRBV5-1; clone size: .; J gene: TRBJ2-4; CDR3 length: 15; D gene: TRBD1; CDR3 DNA: TGCGCCAGCAGAGAGGGACAGATAGCCAAAAACATTCAGTACTTC; CDR3 protein: CASREGQIAKNIQYF
V gene: TRBV20-1; clone size: .; J gene: TRBJ1-3; CDR3 length: 15; D gene: TRBD1; CDR3 DNA: TGCAGTGCTACCCGACAGGGGGCCTCTGGAAACACCATATATTTT; CDR3 protein: CSATRQGASGNTIYF
V gene: TRBV14; clone size: .; J gene: TRBJ2-3; CDR3 length: 16; D gene: .; CDR3 DNA: TGTGCCAGCAGCCAGATCCGGGAAGCCCAAGCAGATACGCAGTATTTT; CDR3 protein: CASSQIREAQADTQYF
V gene: TRBV7-8; clone size: .; J gene: TRBJ1-1; CDR3 length: 16; D gene: .; CDR3 DNA: TGTGCCAGCAGCTCCTCTACAGGTATGGTGAACACTGAAGCTTTCTTT; CDR3 protein: CASSSSTGMVNTEAFF
V gene: TRBV10-3; clone size: few; J gene: TRBJ2-1; CDR3 length: 14; D gene: .; CDR3 DNA: TGTGCCATCAGTGAGTCAGGTCTTTCGGGTGAGCAGTTCTTC; CDR3 protein: CAISESGLSGEQFF
V gene: TRBV12-3/TRBV12-4; clone size: few; J gene: TRBJ1-1; CDR3 length: 13; D gene: .; CDR3 DNA: TGTGCCAGCACTAAGCAAGGTCTGGGGGAAGCTTTCTTT; CDR3 protein: CASTKQGLGEAFF
V gene: TRBV4-2; clone size: few; J gene: TRBJ2-1; CDR3 length: 12; D gene: .; CDR3 DNA: TGTGCCAGCAGCCTTACTAGGTACGAGCAGTTCTTC; CDR3 protein: CASSLTRYEQFF
V gene: TRBV6-1; clone size: many; J gene: TRBJ2-3; CDR3 length: 13; D gene: TRBD1; CDR3 DNA: TGTGCCAGTCGGACAGGTGGCACAGATACGCAGTATTTT; CDR3 protein: CASRTGGTDTQYF
V gene: TRBV3-1; clone size: .; J gene: TRBJ2-7; CDR3 length: 12; D gene: .; CDR3 DNA: TGTGCCAGCAGCCATCAGTCCTACGAGCAGTACTTC; CDR3 protein: CASSHQSYEQYF
V gene: TRBV7-9; clone size: .; J gene: TRBJ1-4; CDR3 length: 16; D gene: TRBD1; CDR3 DNA: TGTGCCAGCAGCCGCTTCCAGGGGGCAACTAATGAAAAACTGTTTTTT; CDR3 protein: CASSRFQGATNEKLFF
V gene: TRBV11-2; clone size: .; J gene: TRBJ1-2; CDR3 length: 14; D gene: TRBD1; CDR3 DNA: TGTGCCAGCAGCTTTTCAGGGGGCGACTATGGCTACACCTTC; CDR3 protein: CASSFSGGDYGYTF
V gene: TRBV3-1; clone size: many; J gene: TRBJ2-1; CDR3 length: 16; D gene: TRBD2; CDR3 DNA: TGTGCCAGCAGCCAGCGGAGACTAGCGGGAGTAAATGAGCAGTTCTTC; CDR3 protein: CASSQRRLAGVNEQFF
V gene: TRBV25-1; clone size: few; J gene: TRBJ2-5; CDR3 length: 13; D gene: TRBD1; CDR3 DNA: TGTGCCAGCAGGACAGGGGGCGCGGAGACCCAGTACTTC; CDR3 protein: CASRTGGAETQYF
V gene: TRBV30; clone size: many; J gene: TRBJ2-7; CDR3 length: 11; D gene: .; CDR3 DNA: TGTGCCCTAAAAAATTTCTACGAGCAGTACTTC; CDR3 protein: CALKNFYEQYF
V gene: TRBV11-2; clone size: .; J gene: TRBJ2-7; CDR3 length: 18; D gene: TRBD2; CDR3 DNA: TGTGCCAGCAGCTTACAGGCTAGCGGGGGCCTGCCGCCCTACGAGCAGTACTTC; CDR3 protein: CASSLQASGGLPPYEQYF
V gene: TRBV2; clone size: .; J gene: TRBJ2-5; CDR3 length: 16; D gene: .; CDR3 DNA: TGTGCCAGCAGCGGGGCCCTGCAGGGATACCAAGAGACCCAGTACTTC; CDR3 protein: CASSGALQGYQETQYF
V gene: TRBV10-3; clone size: many; J gene: TRBJ2-2; CDR3 length: 17; D gene: TRBD2; CDR3 DNA: TGTGCCATCAGTGAGTCCCCGGGACTAGCGGGATCCGGGGAGCTGTTTTTT; CDR3 protein: CAISESPGLAGSGELFF
V gene: TRBV19; clone size: few; J gene: TRBJ1-1; CDR3 length: 11; D gene: .; CDR3 DNA: TGTGCCAGTAGTGTGAGGCGACAAGCTTTCTTT; CDR3 protein: CASSVRRQAFF
V gene: TRBV24-1; clone size: .; J gene: TRBJ2-2; CDR3 length: 18; D gene: TRBD1; CDR3 DNA: TGTGCCACCAGTGACCCACAGGGGGTAAAGGGTTTCACCGGGGAGCTGTTTTTT; CDR3 protein: CATSDPQGVKGFTGELFF
V gene: TRBV30; clone size: .; J gene: TRBJ1-2; CDR3 length: 14; D gene: .; CDR3 DNA: TGTGCCTGTTCCGGGACATTCGATCCCTATGGCTACACCTTC; CDR3 protein: CACSGTFDPYGYTF
V gene: TRBV5-1; clone size: few; J gene: TRBJ2-3; CDR3 length: 17; D gene: TRBD2; CDR3 DNA: TGCGCCAGCAGTTCTATACCGGGACTAGCGTTTACAGATACGCAGTATTTT; CDR3 protein: CASSSIPGLAFTDTQYF
V gene: TRBV24-1; clone size: .; J gene: TRBJ1-2; CDR3 length: 18; D gene: .; CDR3 DNA: TGTGCCACCAGTGATACCCGGGGCAGGGTGGGAGCTAACTATGGCTACACCTTC; CDR3 protein: CATSDTRGRVGANYGYTF
V gene: TRBV7-4; clone size: .; J gene: TRBJ2-1; CDR3 length: 16; D gene: .; CDR3 DNA: TGTGCCAGCAGCACCACGGGGGTAGGAATGGGCGATGAGCAGTTCTTC; CDR3 protein: CASSTTGVGMGDEQFF
V gene: TRBV2; clone size: few; J gene: TRBJ2-5; CDR3 length: 16; D gene: .; CDR3 DNA: TGTGCCAGCAGTGATTTAGGAGCAGGGGTTGCAGAGACCCAGTACTTC; CDR3 protein: CASSDLGAGVAETQYF
V gene: TRBV18; clone size: few; J gene: TRBJ1-2; CDR3 length: 14; D gene: .; CDR3 DNA: TGTGCCAGCTCACCCCAGAGGGCCCCACTCGGCTACACCTTC; CDR3 protein: CASSPQRAPLGYTF
V gene: TRBV25-1; clone size: .; J gene: TRBJ1-5; CDR3 length: 16; D gene: .; CDR3 DNA: TGTGCCAGCAGTGACCCAGCACAGGGAGACGGACAGCCCCAGCATTTT; CDR3 protein: CASSDPAQGDGQPQHF
V gene: TRBV15; clone size: few; J gene: TRBJ2-1; CDR3 length: 15; D gene: .; CDR3 DNA: TGTGCCACCAGTAAGGACTACCTCTCCTACAATGAGCAGTTCTTC; CDR3 protein: CATSKDYLSYNEQFF
V gene: TRBV5-1; clone size: .; J gene: TRBJ2-3; CDR3 length: 16; D gene: .; CDR3 DNA: TGCGCCAGCAGAAACCCCTACACGGGCAAGACAGATACGCAGTATTTT; CDR3 protein: CASRNPYTGKTDTQYF
V gene: TRBV5-1; clone size: few; J gene: TRBJ2-1; CDR3 length: 13; D gene: .; CDR3 DNA: TGCGCCAGCAGAGGGGTAACCTACAATGAGCAGTTCTTC; CDR3 protein: CASRGVTYNEQFF
V gene: TRBV20-1; clone size: few; J gene: TRBJ2-1; CDR3 length: 13; D gene: .; CDR3 DNA: TGCAGTCCGCGAGAGAGCTCCTACAATGAGCAGTTCTTC; CDR3 protein: CSPRESSYNEQFF
V gene: TRBV3-1; clone size: .; J gene: TRBJ1-4; CDR3 length: 15; D gene: TRBD1; CDR3 DNA: TGTGCCAGCAGCCAAAGCAGACAGGGTGGTGGGAAACTGTTTTTT; CDR3 protein: CASSQSRQGGGKLFF
V gene: TRBV29-1; clone size: .; J gene: TRBJ1-5; CDR3 length: 13; D gene: .; CDR3 DNA: TGCAGCGTTGACTTGGGAAACAATCAGCCCCAGCATTTT; CDR3 protein: CSVDLGNNQPQHF
V gene: TRBV7-2; clone size: few; J gene: TRBJ1-4; CDR3 length: 14; D gene: .; CDR3 DNA: TGTGCCAGCAGCTTTTTCCGAGATAATGAAAAACTGTTTTTT; CDR3 protein: CASSFFRDNEKLFF
V gene: TRBV20-1; clone size: .; J gene: TRBJ2-5; CDR3 length: 14; D gene: TRBD2; CDR3 DNA: TGCAGTGCTACTCTAGCGGGAGTGGGAGAGACCCAGTACTTC; CDR3 protein: CSATLAGVGETQYF
V gene: TRBV5-6; clone size: few; J gene: TRBJ2-3; CDR3 length: 17; D gene: TRBD2; CDR3 DNA: TGTGCCAGCAGCTCTGGACTAGCGGGAGGGCGAGGAGATACGCAGTATTTT; CDR3 protein: CASSSGLAGGRGDTQYF